The clone carrying this T cell receptor (beta chain) was recorded many times. Antigen specificity is unknown. The sample belongs to a study of blood T cells in healthy people across ages. General study points: Relative to aged donors, long-lived donors carried more naive CD4+ cells and displayed higher diversity.

Primed by a sample-barcoded 5' primer and a J-beta primer mix, a second PCR proceeded for 7 to 11 cycles. Each CDR3 protein is one row after TCRdb ran MiXCR on the 5' RACE reads. Of some 1.5 million distinct CDR3 sequences in the sample, 28% were seen once. J gave up 7 bases and V 4 bases, and 11 bases lay outside the gene matches. CDR3 length: 16 residues. Germline-derived CDR1 and CDR2 are LGHDT and YNNKEL (reference sequence). This sequence joins TRBV3-1 and TRBJ2-1, with TRBD2 matching 9 bases. This TCR was recovered from a woman aged 25 to 39 in good health. The sequencing sample was made of blood. CDR3 amino acids: CASSPTAGGSRNEQFF. The CDR3 DNA follows: TGTGCCAGCAGCCCAACAGCGGGGGGTTCCCGGAATGAGCAGTTCTTC.